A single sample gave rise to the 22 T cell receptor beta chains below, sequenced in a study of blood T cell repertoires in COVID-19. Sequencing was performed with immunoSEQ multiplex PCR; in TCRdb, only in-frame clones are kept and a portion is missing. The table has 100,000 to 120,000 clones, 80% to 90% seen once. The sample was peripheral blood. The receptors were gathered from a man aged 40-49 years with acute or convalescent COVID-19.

CDR3 amino acids: CASIPSGGPTDTQYF. The CDR3 DNA reads as TGTGCCAGCATCCCTAGCGGGGGCCCTACTGATACGCAGTATTTT. V usage is TRBV2 and J usage is TRBJ2-3, with 10 nucleotides matching TRBD2. Germline V gives CDR1 SNHLY, CDR2 FYNNEI. The CDR3 is made up of 15 amino acids. The V gene end was trimmed by 7 bases and the J gene end by 6 bases; junction bases not matched to a gene: 10.

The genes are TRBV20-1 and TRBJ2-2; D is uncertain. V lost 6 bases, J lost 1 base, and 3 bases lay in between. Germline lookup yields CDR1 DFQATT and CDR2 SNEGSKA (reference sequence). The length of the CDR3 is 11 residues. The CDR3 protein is CSAGNTGELFF. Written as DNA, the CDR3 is TGCAGTGCCGGGAACACCGGGGAGCTGTTTTTT.

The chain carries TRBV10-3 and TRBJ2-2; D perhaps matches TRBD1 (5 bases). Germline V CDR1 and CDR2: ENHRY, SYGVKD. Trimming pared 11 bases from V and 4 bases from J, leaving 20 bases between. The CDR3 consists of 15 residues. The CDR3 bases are TGTGCCCTGACGCGGACACCCGACGGCACCGGGGAGCTGTTTTTT. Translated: CALTRTPDGTGELFF.

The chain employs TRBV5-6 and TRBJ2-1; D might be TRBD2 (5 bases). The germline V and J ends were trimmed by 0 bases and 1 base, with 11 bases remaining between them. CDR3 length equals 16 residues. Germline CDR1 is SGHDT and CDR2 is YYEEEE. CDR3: CASSLDRGSSYNEQFF. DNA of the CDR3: TGTGCCAGCAGCTTGGATCGGGGTTCTTCCTACAATGAGCAGTTCTTC.

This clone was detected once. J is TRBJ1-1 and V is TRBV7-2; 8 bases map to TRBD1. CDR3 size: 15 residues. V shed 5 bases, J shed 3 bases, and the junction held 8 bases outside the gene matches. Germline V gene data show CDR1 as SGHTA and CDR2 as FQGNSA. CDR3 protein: CASSERRGLHTEAFF. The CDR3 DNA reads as TGTGCCAGCAGCGAGCGCAGGGGGCTGCACACTGAAGCTTTCTTT.

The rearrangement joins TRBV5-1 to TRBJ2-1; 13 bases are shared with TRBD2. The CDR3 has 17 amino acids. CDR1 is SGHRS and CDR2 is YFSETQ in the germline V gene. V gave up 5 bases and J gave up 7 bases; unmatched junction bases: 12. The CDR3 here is CASSDTSGGAKRNEQFF. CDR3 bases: TGCGCCAGCAGTGATACTAGCGGGGGGGCTAAGAGGAATGAGCAGTTCTTC. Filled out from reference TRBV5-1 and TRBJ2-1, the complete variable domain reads KAGVTQTPRYLIKTRGQQVTLSCSPISGHRSVSWYQQTPGQGLQFLFEYFSETQRNKGNFPGRFSGRQFSNSRSEMNVSTLELGDSALYLCASSDTSGGAKRNEQFFGPGTRLTVL.

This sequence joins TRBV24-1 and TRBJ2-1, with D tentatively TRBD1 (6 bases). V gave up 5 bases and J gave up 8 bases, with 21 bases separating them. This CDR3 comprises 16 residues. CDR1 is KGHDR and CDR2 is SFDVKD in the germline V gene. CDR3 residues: CATSGVGGIDRYEQFF. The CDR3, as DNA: TGTGCCACCAGTGGAGTAGGGGGAATTGATCGTTATGAGCAGTTCTTC.

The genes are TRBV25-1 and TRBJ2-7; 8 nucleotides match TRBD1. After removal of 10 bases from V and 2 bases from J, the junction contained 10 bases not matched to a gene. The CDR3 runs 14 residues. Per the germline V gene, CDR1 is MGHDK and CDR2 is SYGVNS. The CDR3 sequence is CATARETGAYEQYF. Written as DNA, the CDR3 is TGTGCCACAGCAAGGGAGACAGGGGCCTACGAGCAGTACTTC.

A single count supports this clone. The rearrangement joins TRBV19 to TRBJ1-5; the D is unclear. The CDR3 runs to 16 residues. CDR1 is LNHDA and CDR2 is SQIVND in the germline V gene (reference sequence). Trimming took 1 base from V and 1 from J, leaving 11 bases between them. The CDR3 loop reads CASSIGSLRSNQPQHF. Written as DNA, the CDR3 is TGTGCCAGTAGTATAGGTAGCCTTAGGAGCAATCAGCCCCAGCATTTT.

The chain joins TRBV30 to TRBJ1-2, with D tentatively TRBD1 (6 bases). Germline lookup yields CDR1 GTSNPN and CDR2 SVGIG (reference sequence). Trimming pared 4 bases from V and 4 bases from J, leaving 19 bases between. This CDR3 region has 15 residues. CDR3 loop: CAWKPPTGLGYGYTF. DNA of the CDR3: TGTGCCTGGAAACCACCTACAGGGCTCGGCTATGGCTACACCTTC.

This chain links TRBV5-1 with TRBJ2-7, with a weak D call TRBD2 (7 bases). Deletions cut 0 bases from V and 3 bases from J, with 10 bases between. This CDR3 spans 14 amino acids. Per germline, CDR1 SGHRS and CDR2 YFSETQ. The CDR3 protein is CASSLAGGDYEQYF. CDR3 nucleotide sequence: TGCGCCAGCAGCTTGGCGGGGGGCGACTACGAGCAGTACTTC.

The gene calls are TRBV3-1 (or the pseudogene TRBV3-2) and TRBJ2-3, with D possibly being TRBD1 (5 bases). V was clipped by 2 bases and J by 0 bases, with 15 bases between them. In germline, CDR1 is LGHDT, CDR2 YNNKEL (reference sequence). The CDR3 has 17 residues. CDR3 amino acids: CASSQISGALSTDTQYF. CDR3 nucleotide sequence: TGTGCCAGCAGCCAAATCAGTGGGGCCCTAAGCACAGATACGCAGTATTTT.

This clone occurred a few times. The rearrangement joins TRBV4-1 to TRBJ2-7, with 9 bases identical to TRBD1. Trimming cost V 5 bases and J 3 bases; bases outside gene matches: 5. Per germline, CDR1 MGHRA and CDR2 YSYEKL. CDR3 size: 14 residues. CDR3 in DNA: TGCGCCAGCAGCTTCCGGGACAGGGACTACGAGCAGTACTTC. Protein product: CASSFRDRDYEQYF.

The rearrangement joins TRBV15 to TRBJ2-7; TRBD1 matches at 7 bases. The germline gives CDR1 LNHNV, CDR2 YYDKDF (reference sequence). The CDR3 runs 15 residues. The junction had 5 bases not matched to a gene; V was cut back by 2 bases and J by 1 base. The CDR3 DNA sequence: TGTGCCACCAGCAGAATCCCACAGGGGTCCTACGAGCAGTACTTC. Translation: CATSRIPQGSYEQYF.

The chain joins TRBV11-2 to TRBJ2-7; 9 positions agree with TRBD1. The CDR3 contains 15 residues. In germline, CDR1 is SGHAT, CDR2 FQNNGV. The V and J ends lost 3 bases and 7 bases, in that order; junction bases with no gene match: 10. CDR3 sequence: CASSFGPGQGSEQYF. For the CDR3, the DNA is TGTGCCAGCAGCTTTGGACCGGGACAGGGTTCTGAGCAGTACTTC.

CDR3 sequence: CASSAEGAREEQYF. The CDR3 DNA is TGTGCCAGCAGCGCCGAGGGGGCTAGGGAGGAGCAGTACTTC. The chain combines TRBV9 with TRBJ2-7, with TRBD1 identical over 7 bases. This CDR3 comprises 14 residues. V shed 3 bases, J shed 7 bases, and the junction held 10 bases outside the gene matches. In germline, CDR1 is SGDLS, CDR2 YYNGEE.

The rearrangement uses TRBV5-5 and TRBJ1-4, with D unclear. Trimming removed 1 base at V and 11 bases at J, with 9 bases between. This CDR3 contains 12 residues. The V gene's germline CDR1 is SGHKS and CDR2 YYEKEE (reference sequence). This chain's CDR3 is CASSLLTEKLFF. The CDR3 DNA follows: TGTGCCAGCAGCTTGCTCACAGAGAAACTGTTTTTT.

In DNA, the CDR3 is TGTGCCAGCAGCAAATCCGGACAGGTCTCCGGATCAACTAATGAAAAACTGTTTTTT. Protein: CASSKSGQVSGSTNEKLFF. The rearrangement joins TRBV21-1 to TRBJ1-4; the DNA was not used to check the table's D call, TRBD1. TRBV21-1 is assigned pseudogene status. The CDR3 is 19 amino acids.

The CDR3: CASSQAGSTGELFF. The CDR3 coding sequence is TGCGCCAGCAGCCAAGCTGGCTCCACCGGGGAGCTGTTTTTT. This chain links TRBV4-1 with TRBJ2-2; D gene ambiguous. Germline V CDR1 and CDR2: MGHRA, YSYEKL. V was pared by 1 base and J by 4 bases, with 7 bases between. The CDR3 is 14 residues long.

The CDR3 DNA reads TGCGCCAGCAGCCAAGTTGGGACAGGGGACACCATATATTTT. Its protein product is CASSQVGTGDTIYF. The J gene is TRBJ1-3, the V gene TRBV4-1, with 10 bases identical to TRBD1. Germline assignment: CDR1 MGHRA and CDR2 YSYEKL. There are 14 residues in the CDR3. V lost 1 base to trimming and J lost 8 bases; unmatched junction nucleotides: 2.

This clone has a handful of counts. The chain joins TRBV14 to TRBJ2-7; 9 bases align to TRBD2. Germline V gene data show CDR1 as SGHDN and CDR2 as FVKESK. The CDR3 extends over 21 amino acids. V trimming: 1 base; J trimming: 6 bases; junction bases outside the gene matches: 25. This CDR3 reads CASSQAPYTILRRGGESEQYF. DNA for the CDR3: TGTGCCAGCAGCCAAGCTCCGTATACAATCTTACGGCGGGGGGGCGAAAGCGAGCAGTACTTC. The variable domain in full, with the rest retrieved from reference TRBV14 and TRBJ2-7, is EAGVTQFPSHSVIEKGQTVTLRCDPISGHDNLYWYRRVMGKEIKFLLHFVKESKQDESGMPNNRFLAERTGGTYSTLKVQPAELEDSGVYFCASSQAPYTILRRGGESEQYFGPGTRLTVT.

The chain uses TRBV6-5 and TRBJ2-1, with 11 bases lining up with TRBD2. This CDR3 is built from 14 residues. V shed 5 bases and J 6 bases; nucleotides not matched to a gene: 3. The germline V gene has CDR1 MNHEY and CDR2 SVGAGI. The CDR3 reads CASSISGGANEQFF. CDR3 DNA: TGTGCCAGCAGTATTAGCGGGGGGGCCAATGAGCAGTTCTTC.